The 28 T cell receptor beta chains in this list originate from one sample, sequenced in a study of CD8+ T cells in alopecia areata. RNA was extracted and reverse transcribed into cDNA as the sequencing template. Libraries were prepared by immunoSEQ multiplex PCR; TCRdb keeps only in-frame clonotypes and omits some of them. The sample lists 100,000 to 150,000 clones; around 58% were seen once. Regarding treatment: oral pan-JAK inhibitor, 5-10 mg twice daily. This sample comprised CD8+ T cells sorted from blood, obtained at week 4, from a patient treated with tofacitinib. The source is a human donor with alopecia areata.

In its sample, this clone was seen once. The rearrangement links TRBV4-2 to TRBJ2-5, with 13 bases lining up with TRBD2. The CDR3 sequence is 14 residues long. The germline V gene has CDR1 LGHNA and CDR2 YNFKEQ. Losses at the gene ends were 8 bases for V and 1 base for J; bases not matched to a gene: 1. The CDR3 spells CASGTSGVQETQYF. DNA of the CDR3: TGTGCCAGCGGGACTAGCGGGGTCCAAGAGACCCAGTACTTC.

V is TRBV29-1 and J is TRBJ1-1; D is undetermined. Trimming cost V 7 bases and J 0 bases, with 9 bases left between them. The CDR3 runs 12 residues. Germline V CDR1 and CDR2: SQVTM, ANQGSEA. Written as DNA, the CDR3 is TGCAGCGCCGAAGACCTGAACACTGAAGCTTTCTTT. Translated: CSAEDLNTEAFF. The full variable domain, its missing parts supplied by reference TRBV29-1 and TRBJ1-1, is SAVISQKPSRDICQRGTSLTIQCQVDSQVTMMFWYRQQPGQSLTLIATANQGSEATYESGFVIDKFPISRPNLTFSTLTVSNMSPEDSSIYLCSAEDLNTEAFFGQGTRLTVV.

The chain carries TRBV30 and TRBJ2-1, with 10 bases matching TRBD1. Germline lookup yields CDR1 GTSNPN and CDR2 SVGIG (reference sequence). The V segment lost 2 bases and the J segment 15 bases; nucleotides outside the gene matches: 13. The CDR3 loop spans 14 amino acids. CDR3 bases: TGTGCCTGGAGTACCGGGACAGGGGTAGCTTGGGTGTTCTTC. This codes for CAWSTGTGVAWVFF.

This chain connects TRBV10-3 to TRBJ2-5; D gene ambiguous. The ends were cut back, 2 bases at V and 0 bases at J, with 1 base in the middle. Germline CDR1 reads ENHRY; CDR2 reads SYGVKD. The CDR3 consists of 12 residues. CDR3 in amino acids: CAISEDQETQYF. In nucleotides, the CDR3 is TGTGCCATCAGTGAGGACCAAGAGACCCAGTACTTC.

This clone was detected a few times. The rearrangement uses TRBV29-1 and TRBJ2-2; 7 nucleotides align to TRBD2. This CDR3 is built from 13 residues. J was trimmed by 0 bases and V by 7 bases; bases with no gene match: 2. Germline assignment: CDR1 SQVTM and CDR2 ANQGSEA. The CDR3 nucleotides read TGCAGCGCCCGGGAGGCGAACACCGGGGAGCTGTTTTTT. It translates to CSAREANTGELFF.

The V gene is TRBV30, the J gene TRBJ2-5; D may match TRBD1 or TRBD2 (5 bases each). V lost 4 bases and J 2 bases, leaving 11 bases between the germline ends. Germline V gene sequence: CDR1 GTSNPN, CDR2 SVGIG (reference sequence). The CDR3 is 13 residues long. The CDR3 protein is CAWTRDGQETQYF. DNA of the CDR3: TGTGCCTGGACCCGGGACGGACAAGAGACCCAGTACTTC. The variable domain in full, completed from reference TRBV30 and TRBJ2-5, reads SQTIHQWPATLVQPVGSPLSLECTVEGTSNPNLYWYRQAAGRGLQLLFYSVGIGQISSEVPQNLSASRPQDRQFILSSKKLLLSDSGFYLCAWTRDGQETQYFGPGTRLLVL.

The sample holds a few counts of this clone. This chain uses TRBV5-4 with TRBJ2-1; D not resolved. Germline loops: CDR1 SGHNT, CDR2 YYREEE (reference sequence). The CDR3 consists of 13 residues. Trimming cost V 2 bases and J 14 bases, with 17 bases left between them. The CDR3 coding sequence is TGTGCCAGCAGCTTACCAGACAATCTCGAGGAGTTCTTC. As protein: CASSLPDNLEEFF.

V is TRBV11-2 and J is TRBJ2-7, with 8 bases identical to TRBD2. Germline CDR1 and CDR2: SGHAT and FQNNGV. The CDR3 loop spans 15 amino acids. V was pared by 3 bases and J by 5 bases, with 9 bases of the junction left unmatched. Here the CDR3 reads CASSFSRGGVHEQYF. CDR3 sequence (DNA): TGTGCCAGCAGCTTTAGCCGGGGGGGCGTCCACGAGCAGTACTTC.

The chain has TRBV11-2 and TRBJ2-1; D gene unclear. The CDR3 extends over 12 amino acids. V lost 6 bases, J lost 6 bases, and 9 bases lay in between. CDR1 is SGHAT, CDR2 FQNNGV, per germline. CDR3 in amino acids: CASRLGSNEQFF. CDR3 nucleotides: TGTGCCAGCAGGTTGGGTAGCAATGAGCAGTTCTTC.

The gene calls are TRBV5-1 and TRBJ2-1, with D tentatively TRBD1 (5 bases). CDR3 length equals 12 residues. The V end lost 0 bases, the J end lost 11 bases, and 9 bases lay between the germline ends. Germline assignment: CDR1 SGHRS and CDR2 YFSETQ. For the CDR3, the DNA is TGCGCCAGCAGCTTGGAAGGGGCTCAGCAGTTCTTC. Translated: CASSLEGAQQFF.

This CDR3 is CAWTPRVPYEQYF. CDR3 nucleotide sequence: TGTGCCTGGACACCTCGGGTCCCCTACGAGCAGTACTTC. The rearrangement uses TRBV30 and TRBJ2-7; no clear D gene. Germline loops: CDR1 GTSNPN, CDR2 SVGIG (reference sequence). The CDR3 covers 13 residues. Trimming cost V 4 bases and J 2 bases, with 12 bases left between them.

This clone was found a few times. This sequence joins TRBV29-1 and TRBJ1-2; tentatively, D is TRBD1 (5 bases). V gave up 3 bases and J gave up 8 bases, with 7 bases separating them. The CDR3 contains 10 residues. Germline V CDR1 and CDR2: SQVTM, ANQGSEA. CDR3 bases: TGCAGCGTTGAGGGGCAAGGCTACACCTTC. Protein sequence: CSVEGQGYTF. The full variable domain, rest sourced from reference TRBV29-1 and TRBJ1-2, is SAVISQKPSRDICQRGTSLTIQCQVDSQVTMMFWYRQQPGQSLTLIATANQGSEATYESGFVIDKFPISRPNLTFSTLTVSNMSPEDSSIYLCSVEGQGYTFGSGTRLTVV.

This chain links TRBV29-1 with TRBJ2-3; a possible D gene is TRBD1 (6 bases). V was cut by 3 bases and J by 5 bases, with 12 bases left in between. The germline V gene encodes CDR1 SQVTM and CDR2 ANQGSEA. The CDR3 runs 13 residues. The CDR3 region is CSVDRGRGDTQYF. The CDR3 coding sequence is TGCAGCGTTGATAGGGGCAGGGGAGATACGCAGTATTTT.

The chain joins TRBV27 to TRBJ2-7; 8 positions match TRBD1. V shed 5 bases, J shed 5 bases, and the junction held 8 bases outside the gene matches. CDR1 and CDR2 from the germline V gene are MNHEY and SMNVEV (reference sequence). The CDR3 consists of 14 residues. The CDR3 is CASSTRDRGNEQYF. For the CDR3, the DNA is TGTGCCAGCAGTACTCGAGACAGGGGTAACGAGCAGTACTTC.

The rearrangement uses TRBV7-9 and TRBJ1-2; no definite D call. V was trimmed by 6 bases and J by 8 bases, leaving 7 bases between them. Per the germline V gene, CDR1 is SEHNR and CDR2 is FQNEAQ (reference sequence). This CDR3 is built from 10 residues. The CDR3 sequence is CASRDVGYTF. The CDR3 bases are TGTGCCAGCAGGGATGTAGGCTACACCTTC.

This sequence joins TRBV11-2 and TRBJ2-5; D gene uncertain. CDR3 size: 13 residues. V gave up 6 bases and J gave up 5 bases, with 13 bases separating them. Germline assignment: CDR1 SGHAT and CDR2 FQNNGV. The CDR3 region is CASRPPAWETQYF. The CDR3 DNA sequence: TGTGCCAGCAGACCCCCGGCATGGGAGACCCAGTACTTC.

This clone was seen more than once but under ten times. The chain recombines TRBV30 with TRBJ2-3; D tentatively fits TRBD1 or TRBD2 (6 bases each). V lost 4 bases, J lost 8 bases, and 10 bases lay in between. This CDR3 has 11 amino acids. Germline CDR1 is GTSNPN and CDR2 is SVGIG (reference sequence). The DNA of the CDR3 is TGTGCCTGGACGGAGGGGGGTACGCAGTATTTT. This encodes CAWTEGGTQYF.

This clone was counted a few times. The junction shows a germline mismatch at one end, possibly a read error. This rearrangement joins TRBV29-1 to TRBJ1-1; D gene unclear. The CDR3 is 12 amino acids. In germline, CDR1 is SQVTM, CDR2 ANQGSEA. The CDR3 here is CSVVSPAADAFF. In DNA, the CDR3 is TGCAGCGTTGTGTCCCCTGCGGCTGATGCTTTCTTT.

This clone was observed a handful of times. The genes are TRBV4-3 and TRBJ2-1, with D perhaps matching TRBD2 (5 bases). Trimming removed 0 bases from V and 9 bases from J, with 12 bases in between. Germline CDR1 is LGHNA and CDR2 is YSLEER. This CDR3 region has 14 residues. The CDR3 coding sequence is TGCGCCAGCAGCCAAGATACTAGTCAGTCTGAGCAGTTCTTC. Its translation: CASSQDTSQSEQFF.

This chain connects TRBV7-9 to TRBJ2-2; D remains unclear. Germline V gene lookup returns CDR1 SEHNR and CDR2 FQNEAQ (reference sequence). The CDR3 contains 11 residues. V was trimmed by 5 bases and J by 11 bases, leaving 9 bases between them. In DNA form, the CDR3 reads TGTGCCAGCAGCGCCTCGATCGAGCTGTTTTTT. It is translated as CASSASIELFF.

The gene calls are TRBV30 and TRBJ2-5; D remains unclear. There are 13 residues in the CDR3. V was clipped by 0 bases and J by 1 base, with 6 bases between them. Germline V gene sequence: CDR1 GTSNPN, CDR2 SVGIG (reference sequence). CDR3 coding DNA: TGTGCCTGGAGTGTACTATTCCAAGAGACCCAGTACTTC. Its protein is CAWSVLFQETQYF.

This clone was seen a few times. V usage is TRBV10-3 and J usage is TRBJ2-3; D assignment may be TRBD1 or TRBD2 (5 bases each). Trimming shortened V by 1 base and J by 2 bases, and 13 bases separated the two germline ends. This CDR3 has 16 residues. Germline-derived CDR1 and CDR2 are ENHRY and SYGVKD. The CDR3 DNA sequence: TGTGCCATCAGTGAGTTCCCGGGACGATACACAGATACGCAGTATTTT. Translated: CAISEFPGRYTDTQYF.

The V and J genes are TRBV29-1 and TRBJ2-5; D gene uncertain. The ends were cut back, 5 bases at V and 0 bases at J, with 7 bases in the middle. CDR1 and CDR2 (germline): SQVTM, ANQGSEA. The CDR3 loop spans 12 amino acids. CDR3 sequence (DNA): TGCAGCGTTTCCGACAACCAAGAGACCCAGTACTTC. Its protein is CSVSDNQETQYF. The entire variable domain, with the rest obtained from reference TRBV29-1 and TRBJ2-5, is as follows: SAVISQKPSRDICQRGTSLTIQCQVDSQVTMMFWYRQQPGQSLTLIATANQGSEATYESGFVIDKFPISRPNLTFSTLTVSNMSPEDSSIYLCSVSDNQETQYFGPGTRLLVL.

The count of this clone is one. This sequence joins TRBV7-3 and TRBJ2-7; no firm D call. Trimming pared 4 bases from V and 3 bases from J, leaving 10 bases between. Per germline, CDR1 SGHTA and CDR2 FQGTGA. This CDR3 is built from 13 residues. CDR3 nucleotides: TGTGCCAGCAGCTCTGGGCCGGACTACGAGCAGTACTTC. Amino acid sequence: CASSSGPDYEQYF.

A few counts support this clone. V and J are TRBV25-1 and TRBJ2-7; D is unclear. CDR1 MGHDK and CDR2 SYGVNS come from the germline V gene. Trimming removed 1 base from V and 5 bases from J, with 9 bases in between. CDR3 size: 13 residues. CDR3 sequence (DNA): TGTGCCAGCAGTGAATGGGGTGGGGACGAGCAGTACTTC. The encoded protein is CASSEWGGDEQYF.

This clone was counted a few times. The chain recombines TRBV5-6 with TRBJ1-6, with D possibly TRBD1 on 5 matching bases. CDR3 size: 14 residues. CDR1 and CDR2 (germline): SGHDT, YYEEEE. V lost 0 bases, J lost 9 bases, and 10 bases lay in between. Here the CDR3 reads CASSLGVGLSPLHF. CDR3 bases: TGTGCCAGCAGCTTGGGAGTGGGGCTTTCACCCCTCCACTTT.

V gene TRBV29-1 combines with J gene TRBJ2-3, with a tentative D call TRBD2 (5 bases). The CDR3 totals 12 residues. Trimming removed 4 bases at V and 7 bases at J, with 12 bases between. Germline V gene lookup returns CDR1 SQVTM and CDR2 ANQGSEA. The CDR3 region is CSVGGVEYTQYF. The CDR3 nucleotides read TGCAGCGTTGGGGGAGTAGAATATACGCAGTATTTT.

This clone turned up a few times. The rearrangement uses TRBV29-1 and TRBJ2-3; D uncertain. The V and J ends lost 0 bases and 6 bases respectively, with 10 bases between them. The CDR3 spans 13 residues. CDR1 is SQVTM and CDR2 is ANQGSEA in the germline V gene. CDR3 loop: CSVEDLFGDTQYF. In nucleotides, the CDR3 is TGCAGCGTTGAAGACCTCTTTGGGGATACGCAGTATTTT.